Shown below are 5 T cell receptor beta chains from a single sample sequenced in a study of vaccination effects on CD4 cells after COVID-19. These receptors are not linked to any known antigen. Assay used: immunoSEQ multiplex PCR; TCRdb lists only in-frame clones, some missing. Among approximately 30,000 clones listed, 73% were seen once. The ViraFEST assay expanded antigen-specific CD4+ T cells with viral peptide pools before sequencing. Following 10 days of culture, CD4+ T cells were isolated. Participants each got two BNT162b2 or mRNA-1273 vaccine doses. The sequencing here drew on CD4+ T cells from PBMCs cultured with HCoV-NL63 spike peptides, taken after COVID-19 vaccination. Receptors were obtained from a human donor who received a COVID-19 vaccine.

V is TRBV7-8 and J is TRBJ1-6; D is unresolved. Germline V gene data show CDR1 as SGHVS and CDR2 as FQNEAQ. With 1 base removed from V and 10 bases from J, the gap between germline ends came to 17 bases. This CDR3 spans 16 amino acids. Written as DNA, the CDR3 is TGTGCCAGCAGCTTAGGGCCGCGGTTCTATTCATCACCCCTCCACTTT. This encodes CASSLGPRFYSSPLHF.

V is TRBV5-1 and J is TRBJ2-1; 8 bases match TRBD2. CDR3 length: 16 residues. The J segment lost 7 bases and the V segment lost 0 bases, leaving 9 bases of the junction unmatched. CDR1 SGHRS and CDR2 YFSETQ come from the germline V gene. CDR3 nucleotides: TGCGCCAGCAGCTTGGTAACCGGGACTAGGGTAAATGAGCAGTTCTTC. Translation gives CASSLVTGTRVNEQFF. The full variable domain, its missing parts supplied by reference TRBV5-1 and TRBJ2-1, is KAGVTQTPRYLIKTRGQQVTLSCSPISGHRSVSWYQQTPGQGLQFLFEYFSETQRNKGNFPGRFSGRQFSNSRSEMNVSTLELGDSALYLCASSLVTGTRVNEQFFGPGTRLTVL.

Only a few counts were recorded for this clone. The junction differs from germline at one of its ends, possibly a read error. The chain joins TRBV3-1 (or the pseudogene TRBV3-2) to TRBJ1-2; TRBD1 aligns across 9 bases. Germline values: CDR1 LGHDT, CDR2 YNNKEL (reference sequence). This CDR3 region has 14 residues. CDR3 DNA: TGTGCCAGCAGCCAAGAAGGACAGGGGCCGGGCTGCACCTTC. Protein product: CASSQEGQGPGCTF.

The V gene is TRBV6-1, the J gene TRBJ2-5; D perhaps matches TRBD1 (6 bases). The germline V and J ends were trimmed by 3 bases and 5 bases, with 16 bases remaining between them. CDR1 and CDR2 (germline): MNHNS, SASEGT. This CDR3 has 15 amino acids. CDR3 region: CASSDPQGRWETQYF. DNA for the CDR3: TGTGCCAGCAGTGACCCACAGGGAAGGTGGGAGACCCAGTACTTC.

Here the CDR3 DNA reads TGTGCCAGCAGGACAGAGGCTCGGAGGAACACCATATATTTT. The encoded protein is CASRTEARRNTIYF. The V and J genes are TRBV6-5 and TRBJ1-3, with a weak D call TRBD1 (5 bases). The germline V gene encodes CDR1 MNHEY and CDR2 SVGAGI. The CDR3 covers 14 residues. Trimming cost V 6 bases and J 7 bases, with 16 bases left between them.